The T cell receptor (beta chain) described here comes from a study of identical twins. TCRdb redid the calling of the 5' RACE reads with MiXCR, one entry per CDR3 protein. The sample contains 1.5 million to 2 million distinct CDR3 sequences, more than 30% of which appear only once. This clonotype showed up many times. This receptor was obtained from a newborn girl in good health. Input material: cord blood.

The CDR3 bases are TGTGCCAGCAGCATCGGAACTGGCAGCTACGAGCAGTACTTC. It specifies CASSIGTGSYEQYF. This sequence joins TRBV12-3 or TRBV12-4 and TRBJ2-7; no reliable D call. Trimming removed 6 bases at V and 3 bases at J, with 15 bases between. The CDR3 loop spans 14 amino acids.